This paragraph covers one T cell receptor beta chain sequence. This sample stems from a study of blood T cell repertoires in COVID-19. Here immunoSEQ multiplex PCR was the method, and the copy in TCRdb shows in-frame clones only, minus some. The sample gives under 300,000 clones, roughly 84% of which show up once; around 3.6% is in the top ten. V trimming: 6 bases; J trimming: 6 bases; junction bases outside the gene matches: 9. This CDR3 is built from 14 residues. Germline assignment: CDR1 SGHNT and CDR2 YYREEE (reference sequence). This receptor was identified in a woman aged 35 to 49 with active or convalescent COVID-19. The chain carries TRBV5-4 and TRBJ1-1; 9 nucleotides match TRBD1. Source material: peripheral blood. The CDR3, as DNA: TGTGCCAGCACTACCGGGACAGGGTTCTCTGAAGCTTTCTTT. Its protein is CASTTGTGFSEAFF.